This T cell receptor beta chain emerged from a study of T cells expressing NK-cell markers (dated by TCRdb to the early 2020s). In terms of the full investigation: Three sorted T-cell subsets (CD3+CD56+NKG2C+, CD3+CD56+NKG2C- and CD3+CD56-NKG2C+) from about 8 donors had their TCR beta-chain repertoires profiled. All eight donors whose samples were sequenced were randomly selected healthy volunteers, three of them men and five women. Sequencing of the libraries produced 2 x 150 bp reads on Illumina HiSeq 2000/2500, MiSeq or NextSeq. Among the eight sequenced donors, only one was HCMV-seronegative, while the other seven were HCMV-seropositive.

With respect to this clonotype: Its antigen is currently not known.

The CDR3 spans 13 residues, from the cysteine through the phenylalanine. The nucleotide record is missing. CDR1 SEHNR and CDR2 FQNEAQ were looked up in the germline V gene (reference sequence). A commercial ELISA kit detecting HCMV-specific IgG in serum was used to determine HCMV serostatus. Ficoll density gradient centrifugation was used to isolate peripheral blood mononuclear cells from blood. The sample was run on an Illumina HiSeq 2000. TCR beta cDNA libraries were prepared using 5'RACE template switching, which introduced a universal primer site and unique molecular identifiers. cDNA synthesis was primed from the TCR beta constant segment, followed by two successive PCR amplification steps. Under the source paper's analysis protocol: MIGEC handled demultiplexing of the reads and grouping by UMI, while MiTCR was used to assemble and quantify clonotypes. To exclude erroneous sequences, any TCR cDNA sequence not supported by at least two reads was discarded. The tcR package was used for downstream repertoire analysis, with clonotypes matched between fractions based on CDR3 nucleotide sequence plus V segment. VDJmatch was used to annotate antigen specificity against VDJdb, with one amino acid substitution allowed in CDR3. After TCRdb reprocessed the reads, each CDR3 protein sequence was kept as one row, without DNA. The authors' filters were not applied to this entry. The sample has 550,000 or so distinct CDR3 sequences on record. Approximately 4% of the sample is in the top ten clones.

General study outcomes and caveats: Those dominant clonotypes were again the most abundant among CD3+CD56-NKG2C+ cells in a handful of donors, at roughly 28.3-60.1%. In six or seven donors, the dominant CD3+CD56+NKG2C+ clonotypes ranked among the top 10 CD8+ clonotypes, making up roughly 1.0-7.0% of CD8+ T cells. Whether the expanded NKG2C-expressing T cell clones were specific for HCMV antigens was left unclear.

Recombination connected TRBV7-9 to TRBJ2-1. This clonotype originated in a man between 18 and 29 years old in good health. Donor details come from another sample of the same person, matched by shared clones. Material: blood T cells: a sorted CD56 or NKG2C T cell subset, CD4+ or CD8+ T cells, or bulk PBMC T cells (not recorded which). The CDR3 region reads CASSLVVSGEQFF.